The source of this T cell receptor (beta chain) is a study of identical twins. TCRdb reanalysed the 5' RACE reads using MiXCR and keeps one entry per CDR3 protein. Here the sample spans 1,800,000 or so distinct CDR3 sequences, less than 35% being singletons. The CDR3 length is 14 residues. Germline lookup yields CDR1 DFQATT and CDR2 SNEGSKA (reference sequence). V was pared by 5 bases and J by 2 bases, with 13 bases between. This receptor was identified in a newborn girl in good health. The chain carries TRBV20-1 and TRBJ2-1, with D tentatively TRBD2 (6 bases). Sample: cord blood. In nucleotides, the CDR3 is TGCAGTGCTTATTCGGGACTTGCCTACAATGAGCAGTTCTTC. This gives the protein CSAYSGLAYNEQFF.